These 8 T cell receptor beta chains were all obtained from the same sample, sequenced in a study of tumor-infiltrating lymphocytes in glioblastoma multiforme. TCRB libraries came from RNA via three nested multiplex PCR rounds. Using its own MiXCR run on the multiplex PCR reads, TCRdb lists one record per CDR3 protein. The sample yields about 32,000 distinct CDR3 sequences, roughly 64% seen once. The sequenced material came from brain tumor tissue. The receptors originated from a male donor with glioblastoma.

As regards this clonotype: A much larger clonotype is one base distant, so this may be a read error. The chain combines TRBV7-9 with TRBJ2-2; tentative D call: TRBD2 (5 bases). This CDR3 has 15 amino acids. Germline lookup yields CDR1 SEHNR and CDR2 FQNEAQ (reference sequence). V lost 7 bases and J lost 1, with 13 bases in between. The CDR3 protein is CASTLGRGNTGELFF. For the CDR3, the DNA is TGTGCCAGCACCCTCGGACGGGGGAACACCGGGGAGCTGTTTTTT.

Details on this clonotype: One junction end does not reproduce the germline sequence, and a read error may be involved. The genes are TRBV29-1 and TRBJ2-1; no reliable D call. This CDR3 region has 15 residues. Germline CDR1 reads SQVTM; CDR2 reads ANQGSEA. The CDR3 loop is CSELTLSATYNEHLF. As DNA, the CDR3 is TGCAGCGAATTAACTCTCTCAGCCACCTACAATGAACACCTCTTC.

This clonotype has only a few counts. The chain couples TRBV6-1 to TRBJ2-1, with TRBD1 identical over 8 bases. Germline loops: CDR1 MNHNS, CDR2 SASEGT. The CDR3 length is 17 residues. Unmatched junction bases numbered 13, after V lost 2 bases and J lost 7 bases. CDR3 nucleotide sequence: TGTGCCAGCAGTGAATGGTTTGGGCAGGGGGCAGGAAATGAGCAGTTCTTC. Translated, it gives CASSEWFGQGAGNEQFF.

In its sample, this clonotype was seen many times. The CDR3 nucleotides are TGCAGTGCTAGAGAGGTCGGGATTAATGAAAAACTGTTTTTT. It codes for CSAREVGINEKLFF. The chain is built from TRBV20-1 and TRBJ1-4; D call uncertain. Per the germline V gene, CDR1 is DFQATT and CDR2 is SNEGSKA (reference sequence). V dropped 0 bases and J dropped 4 bases, with 9 bases sitting between them. The CDR3 runs to 14 residues.

This clonotype occurred many times. The chain links TRBV20-1 to TRBJ1-5; 10 nucleotides line up with TRBD1. Looked up from germline, CDR1 is DFQATT and CDR2 is SNEGSKA (reference sequence). Losses at the gene ends were 5 bases for V and 1 base for J; bases not matched to a gene: 5. This CDR3 spans 15 amino acids. This chain's CDR3 is CSAARQGASNQPQHF. The CDR3 nucleotides are TGCAGTGCTGCCCGACAGGGGGCAAGCAATCAGCCCCAGCATTTT.

A remark on this clonotype: At one end, the junction sequence differs from germline, possibly due to a read error. This chain joins TRBV20-1 and TRBJ1-2, with a tentative D call TRBD1 (6 bases). There are 14 residues in the CDR3. Germline CDR1 reads DFQATT; CDR2 reads SNEGSKA (reference sequence). This CDR3 is CTARGGTGTYGYTF. The CDR3 DNA reads TGTACTGCTAGAGGGGGAACAGGAACCTATGGCTACACCTTC.

This clonotype was detected many times. The chain links TRBV10-1 to TRBJ2-1, with 10 bases aligning to TRBD1. This CDR3 has 13 amino acids. Germline trimming cut 5 bases from V and 7 bases from J; bases unmatched to any gene: 2. Looked up from germline, CDR1 is WNHNN and CDR2 is SYGVQD (reference sequence). The CDR3 coding sequence is TGCGCCAGCAGTAGGGACAGGGGTAATGAGCAGTTCTTC. Its translation: CASSRDRGNEQFF.

Comment on this clonotype: Here the CDR3 omits its conserved ending phenylalanine or tryptophan, so a read error is the likely source. The chain is built from TRBV20-1 and TRBJ2-6; TRBD2 agrees at 14 bases. Germline assignment: CDR1 DFQATT and CDR2 SNEGSKA (reference sequence). This CDR3 region has 16 residues. The CDR3 reads CSARLAGGSGAHVLTL. CDR3 DNA sequence: TGCAGTGCCAGACTAGCGGGAGGGTCTGGGGCCCACGTCCTGACTTTA.